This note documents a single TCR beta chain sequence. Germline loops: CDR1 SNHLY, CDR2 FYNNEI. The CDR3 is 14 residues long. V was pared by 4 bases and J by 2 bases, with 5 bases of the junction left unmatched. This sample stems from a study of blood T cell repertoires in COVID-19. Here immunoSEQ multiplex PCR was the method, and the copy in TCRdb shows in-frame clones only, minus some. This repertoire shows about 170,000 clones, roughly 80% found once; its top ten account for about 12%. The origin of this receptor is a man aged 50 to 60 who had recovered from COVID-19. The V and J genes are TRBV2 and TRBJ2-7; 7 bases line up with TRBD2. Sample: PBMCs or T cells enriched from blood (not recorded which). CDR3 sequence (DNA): TGTGCCAGCAGTGGGGGGGGGTCGGCCTACGAGCAGTACTTC. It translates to CASSGGGSAYEQYF.